These 4 T cell receptor beta chains came from one sample sequenced in a study of blood T cells in healthy people across ages. Together with a sample-barcoded 5' primer, a J-beta primer mix was included in a second PCR lasting about 7 to 11 cycles. TCRdb passed the 5' RACE reads through MiXCR, listing each CDR3 protein once. The sample lists 650,000 to 900,000 distinct CDR3 sequences; about 59% were seen once. The sequenced sample consisted of blood. These receptors originate from a young man in good health.

The genes are TRBV6-1 and TRBJ2-1; 7 bases line up with TRBD2. The V gene's germline CDR1 is MNHNS and CDR2 SASEGT. This CDR3 has 12 amino acids. The junction had 3 bases not matched to a gene; V was cut back by 7 bases and J by 6 bases. The CDR3 DNA is TGTGCCAGCATGGGGGGGGTCAATGAGCAGTTCTTC. Translating gives CASMGGVNEQFF.

In regard to this clonotype: The junction differs from germline at one of its ends, possibly a read error. The chain has TRBV28 and TRBJ1-2; no clear D. This CDR3 spans 14 amino acids. The germline V gene has CDR1 MDHEN and CDR2 SYDVKM. The CDR3 region has the DNA TGCGCCAGCAGCCTCGAGAGAAACCGAAGAGGCTACACCTTC. Translation gives CASSLERNRRGYTF.

There are a few counts of this clonotype. CDR3 amino acids: CASTTSGYEQYF. CDR3 coding DNA: TGTGCCAGCACAACTAGCGGTTACGAGCAGTACTTC. This rearrangement joins TRBV2 to TRBJ2-5, with 8 nucleotides matching TRBD2. TRBJ2-7 matches the DNA end more closely, so the J call is doubtful. Germline CDR1 and CDR2: SNHLY and FYNNEI. The CDR3 has 12 amino acids.

V gene TRBV18 combines with J gene TRBJ2-3; D might be TRBD2 (5 bases). The length of the CDR3 is 13 residues. Germline V gene lookup returns CDR1 KGHSH and CDR2 LQKENI. Trimming removed 4 bases at V and 6 bases at J, with 11 bases between. The CDR3 nucleotides are TGTGCCAGCTCACGGGGAAGAGGGGATACGCAGTATTTT. Residues: CASSRGRGDTQYF.